This T cell receptor beta chain was sequenced in a study of cytomegalovirus exposure and HLA in healthy donors. The PCR contained 60 Vbeta and 13 Jbeta primers. TCRdb keeps only in-frame clones here, not all; method: immunoSEQ multiplex PCR. The data contain 150,000 to 200,000 clones, roughly 13% of them singletons. This clone has more than one count but fewer than ten. The V gene's germline CDR1 is SGHNT and CDR2 YYREEE (reference sequence). Trimming removed 0 bases at V and 4 bases at J, with 5 bases between. CDR3 size: 13 residues. Sequenced material: PBMCs. The rearrangement joins TRBV5-4 to TRBJ1-5, with unresolved D. The sequence came from a man over 45 in good health and CMV-seropositive. The CDR3 DNA reads TGTGCCAGCAGCTTGGGGCAGAATCAGCCCCAGCATTTT. Its translation is CASSLGQNQPQHF.